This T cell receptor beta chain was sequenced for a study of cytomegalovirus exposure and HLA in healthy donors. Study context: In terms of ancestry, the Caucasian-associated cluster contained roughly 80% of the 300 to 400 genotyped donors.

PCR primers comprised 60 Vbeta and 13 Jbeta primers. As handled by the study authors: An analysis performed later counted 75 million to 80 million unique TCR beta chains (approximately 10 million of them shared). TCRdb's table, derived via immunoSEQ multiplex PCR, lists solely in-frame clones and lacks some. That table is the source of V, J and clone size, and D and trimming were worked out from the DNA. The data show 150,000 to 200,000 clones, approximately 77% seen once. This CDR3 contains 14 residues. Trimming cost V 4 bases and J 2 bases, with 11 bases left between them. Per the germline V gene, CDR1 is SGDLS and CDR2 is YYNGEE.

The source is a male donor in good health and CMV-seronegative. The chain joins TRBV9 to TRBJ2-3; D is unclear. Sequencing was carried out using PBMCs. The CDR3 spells CASSQYTNTDTQYF. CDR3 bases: TGTGCCAGCAGCCAATATACTAACACAGATACGCAGTATTTT. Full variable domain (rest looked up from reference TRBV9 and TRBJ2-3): DSGVTQTPKHLITATGQRVTLRCSPRSGDLSVYWYQQSLDQGLQFLIQYYNGEERAKGNILERFSAQQFPDLHSELNLSSLELGDSALYFCASSQYTNTDTQYFGPGTRLTVL.